The T cell receptor (beta chain) described here comes from a study of OX40 agonist ivuxolimab in advanced cancers. This clone came up a few times. V lost 4 bases to trimming and J lost 0 bases, with 13 bases between them. CDR1 is LNHDA and CDR2 is SQIVND in the germline V gene (reference sequence). CDR3 length: 15 amino acids. Sequenced by immunoSEQ multiplex PCR; TCRdb stores in-frame clones only, minus some. The data contain over 65,000 clones, 80% to 90% of them seen just once; the ten biggest clones take up roughly 2%. The source was CD4+ or CD8+ T cells sorted from blood, collected in a trial of the OX40 agonist ivuxolimab. This sequence was found in an adult with an advanced solid tumor such as melanoma, head and neck, liver or kidney cancer. This chain connects TRBV19 to TRBJ2-7; perhaps TRBD1 as D (5 bases). The CDR3 loop reads CASSKWTSNSYEQYF. The CDR3 coding sequence is TGTGCCAGTAGTAAGTGGACATCTAACTCCTACGAGCAGTACTTC.